The rows below give T cell receptor beta chains drawn from one sample of a study of OX40 agonist ivuxolimab in advanced cancers. TCRdb keeps only in-frame clones here, not all; method: immunoSEQ multiplex PCR. This sample has tens of thousands of clones, with roughly nine tenths found just once. The material was CD4+ or CD8+ T cells sorted from blood, obtained in a trial of the OX40 agonist ivuxolimab. The receptors shown here come from an adult with an advanced solid tumor such as melanoma, head and neck, liver or kidney cancer. CDR3s include the opening cysteine and the closing phenylalanine or tryptophan. The D gene is left open where the match is weak.

v_call	d_call	j_call	cdr3_aa
TRBV5-1	-	TRBJ2-5	CASSLVGQETQYF
TRBV30	-	TRBJ2-7	CAWGRGSEQYF
TRBV29-1	TRBD1	TRBJ2-1	CSVTPGQGDNEQFF
TRBV19	TRBD1	TRBJ1-1	CASSIPLGTGKAEAFF
TRBV6-5	-	TRBJ1-3	CASSYGDVGNTIYF
TRBV10-1	-	TRBJ1-6	CASSVAGNAPLHF
TRBV2	TRBD1	TRBJ1-2	CASKQGGNYGYTF
TRBV19	TRBD1	TRBJ1-5	CASSIRTGRNQPQHF
TRBV6-5	-	TRBJ1-6	CASSYFDRPPLHF
TRBV7-2	-	TRBJ2-1	CASSLEFLGRPEFF
TRBV14	-	TRBJ2-3	CASSLDRFSTDTQYF
TRBV7-9	-	TRBJ1-2	CASSLVTGTPMYGYTF
TRBV25-1	-	TRBJ1-4	CASSEVQGYEKLFF
TRBV19	TRBD1	TRBJ1-6	CASSPIPGQSYNSPLHF
TRBV19	-	TRBJ1-5	CASSMVTGPNQPQHF
TRBV10-3	-	TRBJ1-1	CAITNAAGRWLGTEAFF
TRBV7-2	-	TRBJ2-7	CASSFLTGNGEQYF
TRBV10-3	TRBD2	TRBJ2-3	CAIRDGLAGSTDTQYF
TRBV5-1	-	TRBJ2-5	CASSLEGDGETQYF
TRBV30	-	TRBJ1-1	CAWTRNTEAFF
TRBV7-9	-	TRBJ2-7	CASSLGIAAKGEQYF
TRBV10-3	-	TRBJ1-1	CAISEPGREAFF
TRBV10-3	-	TRBJ1-3	CATFVGSGNTIYF
TRBV19	TRBD1	TRBJ1-2	CASSIYRGFSGYTF
TRBV19	TRBD2	TRBJ2-3	CASSNPLAGVTDTQYF
TRBV4-2	-	TRBJ1-5	CASSQDSRNQPQHF
TRBV5-1	-	TRBJ2-7	CASSLSLGYEQYF
TRBV28	-	TRBJ2-3	CASYSGFLSSSRNTDTQYF